This TCR beta chain was sequenced during a study of blood T cell repertoires in COVID-19. The CDR3 is made up of 18 amino acids. Looked up from germline, CDR1 is LNHDA and CDR2 is SQIVND (reference sequence). The J segment lost 3 bases and the V segment lost 4 bases, leaving 12 bases of the junction unmatched. Produced via immunoSEQ multiplex PCR; TCRdb's table is partial and in-frame only. The table lists hundreds of thousands of clones, roughly 82% of them singletons. The sequenced sample was peripheral blood. V is TRBV19 and J is TRBJ2-1, with 10 nucleotides matching TRBD1. This sequence was found in an elderly woman with active or convalescent COVID-19. CDR3 in amino acids: CASSSPSGTGVVYNEQFF. In DNA form, the CDR3 reads TGTGCCAGTAGTAGCCCCTCCGGGACAGGGGTGGTCTACAATGAGCAGTTCTTC.